This is a list of T cell receptor beta chains from one sample in a study of identical twins. One entry per CDR3 protein, called by TCRdb with MiXCR from the 5' RACE reads. The sample lists a few hundred thousand distinct CDR3 sequences, about 8% occurring once. This same sample was also taken into another study, of yellow fever vaccine responses in identical twins.

Sequences were obtained from CD8+ T cells sorted from blood. These receptors originate from a woman aged 18-29 years in good health. CDR3s include the opening cysteine and the closing phenylalanine or tryptophan. D genes are given only for firm matches. Only part of the rows carry a size: once, few, many, or a class if the clone is expanded.

>TRBJ2-1|many|TRBV7-9|NA
CASSRVLGADEQFF
TGTGCCAGCAGCCGAGTCTTGGGGGCTGATGAGCAGTTCTTC
>TRBJ2-7|few|TRBV27|NA
CASSLSIGDFSYEQYF
TGTGCCAGCAGTTTATCTATTGGGGATTTCTCCTACGAGCAGTACTTC
>TRBJ1-6|NA|TRBV10-3|NA
CAISESPSVVPSPLHF
TGTGCCATCAGTGAGTCCCCTTCAGTGGTTCCTTCACCCCTCCACTTT
>TRBJ2-5|many|TRBV29-1|TRBD1
CSVDRTGDLETQYF
TGCAGCGTTGATCGGACAGGCGATCTAGAGACCCAGTACTTC
>TRBJ2-5|NA|TRBV7-2|TRBD1
CASSWGTDPGETQYF
TGTGCCAGCAGCTGGGGGACAGATCCGGGAGAGACCCAGTACTTC
>TRBJ2-2|NA|TRBV11-1|TRBD2
CASSLSPTSGTYTGELFF
TGTGCCAGCAGCTTATCCCCTACTAGCGGGACTTACACCGGGGAGCTGTTTTTT
>TRBJ2-7|NA|TRBV7-9|TRBD2
CASSSLAGGPVEQYF
TGTGCCAGCAGCTCGTTAGCGGGAGGGCCGGTCGAGCAGTACTTC
>TRBJ2-3|many|TRBV7-2|NA
CASSPVGADTQYF
TGTGCCAGCAGCCCTGTGGGGGCAGATACGCAGTATTTT
>TRBJ2-3|NA|TRBV7-2|NA
CASSLVSGFSTDTQYF
TGTGCCAGCAGCTTAGTTAGCGGCTTTAGCACAGATACGCAGTATTTT
>TRBJ2-7|few|TRBV28|NA
CASSLGPTNQPAYEQYF
TGTGCCAGCAGTCTCGGACCGACGAACCAGCCAGCCTACGAGCAGTACTTC
>TRBJ1-4|many|TRBV7-9|NA
CASSLDNEKLFF
TGTGCCAGCAGCTTAGATAATGAAAAACTGTTTTTT
>TRBJ1-2|many|TRBV7-6|TRBD1
CASSSDGTGDIGYTF
TGTGCCAGCAGCTCCGACGGGACAGGGGATATCGGCTACACCTTC
>TRBJ2-1|NA|TRBV24-1|TRBD1
CATSDSRGTPVNEQFF
TGTGCCACCAGTGATTCCAGGGGGACGCCGGTGAATGAGCAGTTCTTC
>TRBJ2-1|many|TRBV5-1|NA
CASSLEQNYNEQFF
TGCGCCAGCAGCTTGGAACAGAACTACAATGAGCAGTTCTTC
>TRBJ2-5|NA|TRBV4-2|TRBD2
CASSQEASGGKETQYF
TGTGCCAGCAGCCAAGAGGCTAGCGGGGGGAAGGAGACCCAGTACTTC
>TRBJ2-7|few|TRBV7-2|TRBD2
CASSLRPSGYEQYF
TGTGCCAGCAGCTTACGCCCTAGCGGGTACGAGCAGTACTTC
>TRBJ2-7|NA|TRBV5-6|TRBD1
CASNSRDREYEQYF
TGTGCCAGCAACTCCCGGGACAGGGAGTACGAGCAGTACTTC
>TRBJ2-7|NA|TRBV4-1|NA
CASSPTPGHRSEQYF
TGCGCCAGCAGCCCCACCCCGGGACATCGGTCCGAGCAGTACTTC
>TRBJ2-7|few|TRBV11-2|NA
CASSLGQAKEQYF
TGTGCCAGCAGCTTAGGACAGGCTAAGGAGCAGTACTTC
>TRBJ2-7|NA|TRBV4-1|TRBD2
CASSPGLAGAGEQYF
TGCGCCAGCAGCCCGGGACTAGCGGGAGCTGGGGAGCAGTACTTC
>TRBJ1-2|many|TRBV7-9|NA
CASSPPLSGHYGYTF
TGTGCCAGCAGCCCCCCTTTATCGGGTCATTATGGCTACACCTTC
>TRBJ2-3|NA|TRBV4-2|NA
CASSQASVADTQYF
TGTGCCAGCAGCCAAGCCTCCGTGGCAGATACGCAGTATTTT
>TRBJ2-5|NA|TRBV24-1|TRBD1
CATSPGTGGVETQYF
TGTGCCACCAGTCCGGGGACAGGGGGCGTCGAGACCCAGTACTTC
>TRBJ2-7|NA|TRBV25-1|NA
CATSTLSPLREQYF
TGTGCCACCAGCACCTTGAGCCCGCTACGAGAGCAGTACTTC
>TRBJ2-3|few|TRBV7-9|NA
CASSLNYRAYTQYF
TGTGCCAGCAGCTTAAATTATAGGGCATATACGCAGTATTTT
>TRBJ2-5|many|TRBV4-1|NA
CASSQEKGGETQYF
TGCGCCAGCAGCCAAGAGAAGGGAGGAGAGACCCAGTACTTC
>TRBJ2-7|few|TRBV28|NA
CASSFRGQTSYEQYF
TGTGCCAGCAGTTTTCGAGGCCAAACATCCTACGAGCAGTACTTC
>TRBJ2-3|many|TRBV10-3|NA
CAISEADTQYF
TGTGCCATCAGTGAGGCAGATACGCAGTATTTT
>TRBJ2-7|NA|TRBV28|TRBD2
CASSYTSGSSYEQYF
TGTGCCAGCAGTTATACTAGCGGGTCTTCCTACGAGCAGTACTTC
>TRBJ2-3|NA|TRBV4-2|TRBD2
CASSQEPPGLAGDTQYF
TGTGCCAGCAGCCAAGAACCTCCGGGACTAGCGGGAGATACGCAGTATTTT
>TRBJ2-7|NA|TRBV4-3|NA
CASSQDPGSRSYEQYF
TGCGCCAGCAGCCAAGATCCAGGGAGCAGGTCCTACGAGCAGTACTTC
>TRBJ2-1|many|TRBV29-1|TRBD2
CSVGGLAGSYNEQFF
TGCAGCGTTGGGGGACTAGCGGGATCCTACAATGAGCAGTTCTTC